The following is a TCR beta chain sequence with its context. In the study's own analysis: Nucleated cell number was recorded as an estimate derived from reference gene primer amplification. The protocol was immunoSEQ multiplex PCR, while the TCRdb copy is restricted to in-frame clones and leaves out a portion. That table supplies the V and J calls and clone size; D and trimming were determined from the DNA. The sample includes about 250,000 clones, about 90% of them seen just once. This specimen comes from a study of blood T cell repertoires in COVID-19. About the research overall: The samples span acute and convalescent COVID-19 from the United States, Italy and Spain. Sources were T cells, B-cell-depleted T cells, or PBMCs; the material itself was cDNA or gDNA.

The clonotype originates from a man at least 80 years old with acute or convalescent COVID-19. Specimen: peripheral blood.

The CDR3 loop reads CASSLGGGGYTF. In DNA form, the CDR3 reads TGTGCCAGCAGCCTCGGAGGCGGGGGCTACACCTTC. V is TRBV2 and J is TRBJ1-2; D remains ambiguous. This CDR3 comprises 12 residues. The germline V gene encodes CDR1 SNHLY and CDR2 FYNNEI. Deletions cut 6 bases from V and 8 bases from J, with 13 bases between.